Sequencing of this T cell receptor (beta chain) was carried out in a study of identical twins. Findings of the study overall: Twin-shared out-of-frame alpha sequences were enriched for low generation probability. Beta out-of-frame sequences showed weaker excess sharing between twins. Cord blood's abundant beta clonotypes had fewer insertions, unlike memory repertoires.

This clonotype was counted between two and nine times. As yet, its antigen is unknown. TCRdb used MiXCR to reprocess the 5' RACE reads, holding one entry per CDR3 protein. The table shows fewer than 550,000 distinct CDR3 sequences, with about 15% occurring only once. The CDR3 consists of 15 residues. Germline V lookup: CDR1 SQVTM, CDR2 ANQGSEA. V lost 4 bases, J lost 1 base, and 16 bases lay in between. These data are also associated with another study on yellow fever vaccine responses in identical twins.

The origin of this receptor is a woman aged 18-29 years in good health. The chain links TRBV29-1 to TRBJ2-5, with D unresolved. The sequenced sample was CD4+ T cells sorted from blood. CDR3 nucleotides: TGCAGCGTTGCCCCCGGCAGCCTACCCCAAGAGACCCAGTACTTC. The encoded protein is CSVAPGSLPQETQYF.